The 10 T cell receptor beta chains below come from one sample, sequenced in a study of regulatory T cells. The study, taken as a whole, reports: In CD3G-deficient patients, conventional CD4+ T cells were enriched for hydrophobic CDR3 residues at positions 6 and 7.

Amplification used 52 TRBV primers and 13 TRBJ primers. Sequencing used immunoSEQ multiplex PCR; TCRdb keeps in-frame clones, though not all of them. The sample shows 30,000 to 40,000 clones, 93% of them seen only once. Which antigens these TCRs recognize remains unknown. The sequenced material came from conventional CD4+ T cells sorted from blood. The receptor set was obtained from a child aged 2-15 years with CD3G deficiency.

This chain uses TRBV6-4 with TRBJ2-1; D not certain. The ends were cut back, 1 base at V and 3 bases at J, with 16 bases in the middle. Germline V lookup: CDR1 MRHNA, CDR2 SNTAGT. The CDR3 is 17 amino acids. CDR3 sequence: CASSDFNDSVSYNEQFF. The CDR3 bases are TGTGCCAGCAGTGACTTTAATGACTCCGTTAGCTACAATGAGCAGTTCTTC.

The chain combines TRBV7-9 with TRBJ2-1; TRBD2 matches at 9 bases. The length of the CDR3 is 16 residues. Germline CDR1 SEHNR, CDR2 FQNEAQ (reference sequence). Unmatched junction bases numbered 12, after V lost 4 bases and J lost 8 bases. The CDR3 sequence is CASSSISGRGSYEQFF. In DNA form, the CDR3 reads TGTGCCAGCAGCTCGATTAGCGGGAGAGGAAGCTATGAGCAGTTCTTC.

The chain combines TRBV6-1 with TRBJ2-2; D unclear. Germline V gene data show CDR1 as MNHNS and CDR2 as SASEGT. The CDR3 spans 15 residues. Trimming pared 6 bases from V and 1 base from J, leaving 12 bases between. Here the CDR3 reads CASSAGVGNTGELFF. The CDR3 coding sequence is TGTGCCAGCAGCGCCGGCGTGGGGAACACCGGGGAGCTGTTTTTT.

A word on this clone: The junction shows a germline mismatch at one end, possibly a read error. The chain uses TRBV7-9 and TRBJ2-1, with 11 bases lining up with TRBD1. CDR3 length equals 16 residues. The germline V gene has CDR1 SEHNR and CDR2 FQNEAQ (reference sequence). The CDR3 region has the DNA TGTGCCAGCAGCATTTGGACAGGGGGCTCCCACAATGAGCAGTTCTTC. Amino acids: CASSIWTGGSHNEQFF.

The chain combines TRBV10-2 with TRBJ2-5, with D possibly being TRBD2 (6 bases). Between the trimmed V and J ends, which lost 2 bases and 3 bases, there was a span of 7 bases. The CDR3 runs 13 residues. CDR1 is WSHSY, CDR2 SAAADI, per germline. The DNA for the CDR3 is TGCGCCAGCAGTGAGGGCGGGAAAGAGACCCAGTACTTC. Its protein is CASSEGGKETQYF.

The chain links TRBV19 to TRBJ2-1; 7 nucleotides match TRBD2. Germline trimming cut 7 bases from V and 1 base from J; bases unmatched to any gene: 4. Germline V gives CDR1 LNHDA, CDR2 SQIVND (reference sequence). The CDR3 is 14 residues long. The CDR3 DNA sequence: TGTGCCAGTAAGCGGACTAGGTCCTACAATGAGCAGTTCTTC. Its translation is CASKRTRSYNEQFF. Together with reference TRBV19 and TRBJ2-1, the CDR3 gives the full variable domain: DGGITQSPKYLFRKEGQNVTLSCEQNLNHDAMYWYRQDPGQGLRLIYYSQIVNDFQKGDIAEGYSVSREKKESFPLTVTSAQKNPTAFYLCASKRTRSYNEQFFGPGTRLTVL.

The chain is built from TRBV6-1 and TRBJ2-7; possible D gene TRBD1, 6 bases. Germline values: CDR1 MNHNS, CDR2 SASEGT. Trimming stripped 6 bases from V and 2 bases from J, with 11 bases between. CDR3 length: 13 amino acids. The CDR3 is CASRGTNAYEQYF. The CDR3 region has the DNA TGTGCCAGCAGGGGGACAAATGCCTACGAGCAGTACTTC.

The chain couples TRBV11-3 to TRBJ2-1, with TRBD1 matching over 9 bases. This CDR3 region has 17 residues. Trimming removed 1 base from V and 4 bases from J; junction bases left unmatched: 8. Germline loops: CDR1 SGHNT, CDR2 YENEEA. The chain's CDR3 is CASSLGGDRAGYNEQFF. The CDR3, as DNA: TGTGCCAGCAGCTTAGGAGGGGACAGGGCTGGGTACAATGAGCAGTTCTTC.

The gene calls are TRBV6-1 and TRBJ1-4; D is uncertain. Germline values: CDR1 MNHNS, CDR2 SASEGT. V lost 10 bases and J lost 4, with 13 bases in between. The length of the CDR3 is 13 residues. The CDR3 DNA sequence: TGTGCCACCGCCGGACGGGGTAATGAAAAACTGTTTTTT. It yields the protein CATAGRGNEKLFF.

The chain is built from TRBV28 and TRBJ2-7, with TRBD2 as a possible D gene (7 bases). V was pared by 8 bases and J by 6 bases, with 17 bases between. Germline V gene lookup returns CDR1 MDHEN and CDR2 SYDVKM. The CDR3 covers 13 residues. The CDR3 here is CASGGANYGEQYF. The DNA for the CDR3 is TGTGCCAGCGGGGGGGCGAACTATGGCGAGCAGTACTTC.